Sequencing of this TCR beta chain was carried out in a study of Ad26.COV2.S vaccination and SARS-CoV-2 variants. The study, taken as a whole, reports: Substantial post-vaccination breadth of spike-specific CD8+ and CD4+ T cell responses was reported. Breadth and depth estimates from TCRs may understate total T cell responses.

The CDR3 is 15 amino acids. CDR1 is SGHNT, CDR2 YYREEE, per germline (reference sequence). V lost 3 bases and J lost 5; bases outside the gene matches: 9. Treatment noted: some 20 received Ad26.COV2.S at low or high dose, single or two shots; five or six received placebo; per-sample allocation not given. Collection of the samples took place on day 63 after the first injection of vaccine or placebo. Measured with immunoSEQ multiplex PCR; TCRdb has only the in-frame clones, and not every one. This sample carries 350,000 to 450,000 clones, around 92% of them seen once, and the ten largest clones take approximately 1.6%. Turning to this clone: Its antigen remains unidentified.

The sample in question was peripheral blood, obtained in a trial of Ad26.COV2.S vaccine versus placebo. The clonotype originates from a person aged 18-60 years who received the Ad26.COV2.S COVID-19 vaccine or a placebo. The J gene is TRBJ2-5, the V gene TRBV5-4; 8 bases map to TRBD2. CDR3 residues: CASSWGLAGTETQYF. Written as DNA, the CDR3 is TGTGCCAGCAGCTGGGGGCTAGCGGGTACGGAGACCCAGTACTTC.